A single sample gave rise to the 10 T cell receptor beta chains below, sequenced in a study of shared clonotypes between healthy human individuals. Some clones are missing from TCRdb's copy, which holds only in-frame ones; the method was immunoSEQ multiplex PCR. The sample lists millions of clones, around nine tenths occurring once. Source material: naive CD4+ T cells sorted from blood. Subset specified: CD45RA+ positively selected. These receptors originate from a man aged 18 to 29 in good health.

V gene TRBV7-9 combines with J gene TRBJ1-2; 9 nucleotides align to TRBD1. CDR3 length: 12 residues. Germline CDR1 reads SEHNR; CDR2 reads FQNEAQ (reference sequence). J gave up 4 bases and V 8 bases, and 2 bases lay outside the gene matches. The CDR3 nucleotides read TGTGCCAGCGGGACAGGGCCCTATGGCTACACCTTC. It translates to CASGTGPYGYTF. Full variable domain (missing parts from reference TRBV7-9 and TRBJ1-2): DTGVSQNPRHKITKRGQNVTFRCDPISEHNRLYWYRQTLGQGPEFLTYFQNEAQLEKSRLLSDRFSAERPKGSFSTLEIQRTEQGDSAMYLCASGTGPYGYTFGSGTRLTVV.

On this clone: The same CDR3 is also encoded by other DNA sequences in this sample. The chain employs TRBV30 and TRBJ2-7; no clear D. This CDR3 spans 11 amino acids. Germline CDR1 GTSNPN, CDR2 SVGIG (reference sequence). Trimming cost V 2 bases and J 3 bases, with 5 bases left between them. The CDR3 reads CAWSTNYEQYF. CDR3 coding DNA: TGTGCCTGGAGTACAAACTACGAGCAGTACTTC.

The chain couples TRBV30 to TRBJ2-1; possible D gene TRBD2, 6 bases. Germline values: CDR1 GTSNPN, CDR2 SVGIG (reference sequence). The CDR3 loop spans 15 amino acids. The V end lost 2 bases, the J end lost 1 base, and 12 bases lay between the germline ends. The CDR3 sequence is CAWSSGVVSYNEQFF. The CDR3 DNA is TGTGCCTGGAGTTCGGGGGTTGTATCCTACAATGAGCAGTTCTTC.

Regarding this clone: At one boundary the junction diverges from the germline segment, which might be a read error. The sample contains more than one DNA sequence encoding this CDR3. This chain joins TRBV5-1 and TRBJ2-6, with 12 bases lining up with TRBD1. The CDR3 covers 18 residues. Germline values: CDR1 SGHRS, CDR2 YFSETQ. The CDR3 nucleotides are TGCGCCAGCAGTTTGGGACAGGGGGCGAACAGTGGGGCCAACGTCCTGACTTTC. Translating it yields CASSLGQGANSGANVLTF.

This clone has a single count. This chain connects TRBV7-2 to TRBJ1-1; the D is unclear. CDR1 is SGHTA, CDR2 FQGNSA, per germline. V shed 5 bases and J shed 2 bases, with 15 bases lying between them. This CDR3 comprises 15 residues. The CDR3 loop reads CASSLYSPLNTEAFF. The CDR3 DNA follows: TGTGCCAGCAGCCTGTATTCCCCCCTAAACACTGAAGCTTTCTTT. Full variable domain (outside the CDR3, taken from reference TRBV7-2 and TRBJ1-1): GAGVSQSPSNKVTEKGKDVELRCDPISGHTALYWYRQSLGQGLEFLIYFQGNSAPDKSGLPSDRFSAERTGGSVSTLTIQRTQQEDSAVYLCASSLYSPLNTEAFFGQGTRLTVV.

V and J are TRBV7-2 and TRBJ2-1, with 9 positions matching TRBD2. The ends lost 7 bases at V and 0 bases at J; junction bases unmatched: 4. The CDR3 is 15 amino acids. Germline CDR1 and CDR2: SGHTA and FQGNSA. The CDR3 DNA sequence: TGTGCCAGCACCTTTAGCGGGAGCTCCTACAATGAGCAGTTCTTC. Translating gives CASTFSGSSYNEQFF.

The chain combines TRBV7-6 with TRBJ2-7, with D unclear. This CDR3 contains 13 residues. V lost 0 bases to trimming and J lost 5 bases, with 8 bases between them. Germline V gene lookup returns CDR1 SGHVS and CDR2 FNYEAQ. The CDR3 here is CASSLAARNEQYF. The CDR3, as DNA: TGTGCCAGCAGCTTAGCGGCTCGGAACGAGCAGTACTTC.

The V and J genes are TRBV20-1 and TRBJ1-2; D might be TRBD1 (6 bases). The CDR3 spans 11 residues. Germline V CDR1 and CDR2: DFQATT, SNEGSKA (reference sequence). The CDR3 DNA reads TGCAGAGGGGGTGGCGGTTCCGGCTACACCTTC. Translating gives CRGGGGSGYTF.

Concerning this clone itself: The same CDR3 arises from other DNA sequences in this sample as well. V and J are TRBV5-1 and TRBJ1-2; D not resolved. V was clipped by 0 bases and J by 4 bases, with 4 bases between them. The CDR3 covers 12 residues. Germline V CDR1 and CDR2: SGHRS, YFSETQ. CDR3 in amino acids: CASSLEGYGYTF. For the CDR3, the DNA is TGCGCCAGCAGCTTGGAAGGCTATGGCTACACCTTC. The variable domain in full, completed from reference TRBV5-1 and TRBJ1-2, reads KAGVTQTPRYLIKTRGQQVTLSCSPISGHRSVSWYQQTPGQGLQFLFEYFSETQRNKGNFPGRFSGRQFSNSRSEMNVSTLELGDSALYLCASSLEGYGYTFGSGTRLTVV.

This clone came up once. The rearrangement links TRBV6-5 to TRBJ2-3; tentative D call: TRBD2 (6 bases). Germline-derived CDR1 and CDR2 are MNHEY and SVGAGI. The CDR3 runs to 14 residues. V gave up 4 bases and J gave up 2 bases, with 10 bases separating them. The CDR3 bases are TGTGCCAGCAGTTTCCCGGGAGCCACAGATACGCAGTATTTT. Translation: CASSFPGATDTQYF.